The clone carrying this T cell receptor (beta chain) was recorded at least ten times. What it binds is not known. This record belongs to a study of regulatory T cells in long-lasting Graves disease. This sample's time point: newly diagnosed GD, antithyroid drugs for less than 3 months. PBMCs were the source of the RNA used for TCR sequencing. It was American Thyroid Association guidelines that determined Graves' disease diagnosis. Trimming pared 5 bases from V and 2 bases from J, leaving 12 bases between. The CDR3 consists of 14 residues. Notes on the study in general: Persistent Graves' disease cases displayed lower TCR diversity than newly diagnosed ones.

Researchers made TCR beta libraries by using iRepertoire HTBI primers and running Arm-PCR on CDR3 regions. TCRdb reprocessed the multiplex PCR reads via MiXCR and lists one record per CDR3 protein. The table lists 560,000 or so distinct CDR3 sequences, around 15% of them singletons. The same data also contributed to another study, on T cells in Graves' hyperthyroidism and ophthalmopathy.

V and J are TRBV12-3 or TRBV12-4 and TRBJ2-5; perhaps TRBD1 as D (5 bases). The receptor's source is a man between 18 and 29 years old with Graves disease. The source material was peripheral blood mononuclear cells (PBMCs), sampled at new diagnosis, from a patient treated with antithyroid drugs. The CDR3 is CASSPLTAQETQYF. The CDR3 DNA reads TGTGCCAGCAGTCCTCTGACAGCACAAGAGACCCAGTACTTC.